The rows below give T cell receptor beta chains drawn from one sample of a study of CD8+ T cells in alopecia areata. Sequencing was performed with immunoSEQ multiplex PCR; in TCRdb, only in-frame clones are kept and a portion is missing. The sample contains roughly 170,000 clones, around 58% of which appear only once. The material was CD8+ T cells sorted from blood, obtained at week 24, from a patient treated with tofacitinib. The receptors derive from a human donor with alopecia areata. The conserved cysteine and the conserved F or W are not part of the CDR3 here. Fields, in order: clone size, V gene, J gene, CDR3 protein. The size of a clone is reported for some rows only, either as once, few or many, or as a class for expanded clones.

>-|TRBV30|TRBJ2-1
TCVTGNQGNEQF
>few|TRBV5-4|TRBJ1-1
ASSWGPIRPEAF
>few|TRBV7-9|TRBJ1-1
ASSLGLTGEGTEAF
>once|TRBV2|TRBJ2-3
ASIPDGTSGATDTQY
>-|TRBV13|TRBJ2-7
ASSLGTGASSYEQY
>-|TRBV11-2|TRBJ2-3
ASSFSDREADTQY
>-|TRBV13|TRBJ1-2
ASSQGRGTYGYT
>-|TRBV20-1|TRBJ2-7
SAVEGYEQY
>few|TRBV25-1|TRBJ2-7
ASSDYRQVAEQY
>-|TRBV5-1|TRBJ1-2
ASGETGPGYGYT
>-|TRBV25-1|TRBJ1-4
ASEGWDEKLF
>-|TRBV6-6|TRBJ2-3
ASSESTEGDTQY
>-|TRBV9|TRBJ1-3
ASSVGPGNTIY
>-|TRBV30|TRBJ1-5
AWSVAGDGPQH
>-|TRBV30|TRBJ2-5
AWGGVEETQY
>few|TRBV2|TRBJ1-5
AAGSPSGGNQPQH
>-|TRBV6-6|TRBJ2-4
ASNQGARGIQY
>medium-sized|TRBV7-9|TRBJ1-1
ASSDGQKNTEAF
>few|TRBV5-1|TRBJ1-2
ASSSWTGGFMSYGYT
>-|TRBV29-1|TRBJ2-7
SVVKGPNYEQY
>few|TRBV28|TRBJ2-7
ASRWYEQY
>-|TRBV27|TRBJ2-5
ASSRFGQETQY
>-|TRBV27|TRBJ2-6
ASSLAGANVLT
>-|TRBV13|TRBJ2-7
ASSFRRSYEQY
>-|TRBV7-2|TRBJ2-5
ASSPGGTSYETQY
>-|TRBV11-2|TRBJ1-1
ASRLEVSDRSEAF
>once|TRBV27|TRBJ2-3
ASSPEVWAESTDTQY
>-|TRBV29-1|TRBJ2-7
SVNRDGTYEQY
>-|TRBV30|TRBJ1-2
AWRTGGYT
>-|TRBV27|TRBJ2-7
ASSPTPGQGSYEQY
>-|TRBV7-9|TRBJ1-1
ASSSGQHEAF
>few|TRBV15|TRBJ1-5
ATSRAPRQPQH
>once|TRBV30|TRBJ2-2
AWQGETKNTGELF
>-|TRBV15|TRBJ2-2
ATSSVLNTGELF
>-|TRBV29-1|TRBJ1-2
SVEDRLSEGYT
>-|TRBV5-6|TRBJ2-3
ASSVGQVITDTQY
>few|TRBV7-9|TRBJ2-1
ASSPGRGSSYNEQF
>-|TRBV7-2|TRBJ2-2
ASPHSGGVTGELF
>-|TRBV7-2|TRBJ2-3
ASSLRPTGIPSTDTQY
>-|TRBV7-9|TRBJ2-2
ASSPDLTGELF
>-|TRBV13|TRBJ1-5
ASSLGRGTVSNQPQH
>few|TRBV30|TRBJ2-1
ALEGDSYNEQF
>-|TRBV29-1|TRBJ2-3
SVESDTQY
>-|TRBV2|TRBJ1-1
ASSDYTGNTEAF